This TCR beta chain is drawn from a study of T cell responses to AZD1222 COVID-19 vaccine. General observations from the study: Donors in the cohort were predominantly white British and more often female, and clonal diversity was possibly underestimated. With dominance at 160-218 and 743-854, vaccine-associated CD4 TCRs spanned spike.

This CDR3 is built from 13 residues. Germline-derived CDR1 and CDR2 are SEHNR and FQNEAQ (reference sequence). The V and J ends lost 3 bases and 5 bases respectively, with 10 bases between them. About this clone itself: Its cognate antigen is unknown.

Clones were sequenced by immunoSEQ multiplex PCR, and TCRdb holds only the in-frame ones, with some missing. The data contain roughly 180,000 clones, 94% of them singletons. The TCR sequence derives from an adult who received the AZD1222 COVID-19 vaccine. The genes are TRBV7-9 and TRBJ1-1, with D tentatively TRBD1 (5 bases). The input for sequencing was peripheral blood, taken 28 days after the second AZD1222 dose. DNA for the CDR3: TGTGCCAGCAGCTTGCAGGGCGGGACTGAAGCTTTCTTT. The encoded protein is CASSLQGGTEAFF.